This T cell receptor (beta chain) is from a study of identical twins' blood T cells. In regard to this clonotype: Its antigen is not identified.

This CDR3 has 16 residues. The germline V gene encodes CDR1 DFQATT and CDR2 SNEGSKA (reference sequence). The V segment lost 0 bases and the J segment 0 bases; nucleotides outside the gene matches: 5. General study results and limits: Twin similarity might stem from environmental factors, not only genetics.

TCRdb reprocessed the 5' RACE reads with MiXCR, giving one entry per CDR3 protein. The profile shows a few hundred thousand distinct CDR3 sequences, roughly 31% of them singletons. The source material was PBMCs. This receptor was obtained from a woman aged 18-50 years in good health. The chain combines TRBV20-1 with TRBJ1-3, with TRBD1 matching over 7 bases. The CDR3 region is CSARDVGQVSGNTIYF. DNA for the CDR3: TGCAGTGCTAGAGATGTCGGACAGGTCTCTGGAAACACCATATATTTT.